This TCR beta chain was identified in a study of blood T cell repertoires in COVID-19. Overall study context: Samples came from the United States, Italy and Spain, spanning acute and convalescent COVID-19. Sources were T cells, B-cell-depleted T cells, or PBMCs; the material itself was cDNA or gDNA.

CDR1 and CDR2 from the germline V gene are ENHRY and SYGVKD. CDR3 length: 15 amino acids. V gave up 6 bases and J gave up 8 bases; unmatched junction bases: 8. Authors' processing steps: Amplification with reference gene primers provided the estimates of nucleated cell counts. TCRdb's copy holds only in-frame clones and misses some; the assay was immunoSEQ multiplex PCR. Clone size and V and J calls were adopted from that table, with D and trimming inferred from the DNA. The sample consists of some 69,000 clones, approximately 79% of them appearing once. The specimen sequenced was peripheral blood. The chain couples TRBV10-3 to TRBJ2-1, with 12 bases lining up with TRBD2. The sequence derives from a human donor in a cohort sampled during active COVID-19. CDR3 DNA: TGTGCCATCAGGTCGCTAGCGGGAGGGCCAGATGAGCAGTTCTTC. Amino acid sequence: CAIRSLAGGPDEQFF.